One sample yielded the 17 T cell receptor beta chains listed below, sequenced in a study of immune cell composition in non-small cell lung cancer. The data were produced by immunoSEQ multiplex PCR, yet TCRdb's version contains in-frame clones alone and is incomplete. The sample holds 11,000 to 15,000 clones, more than 65% seen once. Specimen: lung tumor tissue. These receptors originate from a human donor with non-small cell lung cancer.

The chain couples TRBV4-1 to TRBJ2-4, with D uncertain. CDR1 is MGHRA, CDR2 YSYEKL, per germline. Trimming removed 0 bases from V and 2 bases from J, with 11 bases in between. There are 16 residues in the CDR3. The DNA of the CDR3 is TGCGCCAGCAGCCAAGATCTCGGGTTTACCAAAAACATTCAGTACTTC. This sequence encodes CASSQDLGFTKNIQYF.

The chain recombines TRBV5-5 with TRBJ1-1; D might be TRBD1 (6 bases). V was pared by 0 bases and J by 10 bases, with 13 bases between. Germline V lookup: CDR1 SGHKS, CDR2 YYEKEE (reference sequence). CDR3 length equals 13 residues. The CDR3 DNA follows: TGTGCCAGCAGCTTGGCCTCGGTAGGGGGAGCTTTCTTT. It yields the protein CASSLASVGGAFF. Combining the CDR3 with reference TRBV5-5 and TRBJ1-1 gives the whole variable domain DAGVTQSPTHLIKTRGQQVTLRCSPISGHKSVSWYQQVLGQGPQFIFQYYEKEERGRGNFPDRFSARQFPNYSSELNVNALLLGDSALYLCASSLASVGGAFFGQGTRLTVV.

J is TRBJ2-7 and V is TRBV4-2; no clear D gene. V lost 4 bases and J 2 bases, leaving 9 bases between the germline ends. This CDR3 has 13 amino acids. Germline values: CDR1 LGHNA, CDR2 YNFKEQ. CDR3 sequence: CASSPPQTYEQYF. The CDR3 DNA follows: TGTGCCAGCAGCCCGCCCCAGACCTACGAGCAGTACTTC.

V is TRBV5-1 and J is TRBJ2-5; D remains unclear. Germline CDR1 is SGHRS and CDR2 is YFSETQ. V shed 4 bases and J shed 1 base, with 11 bases lying between them. CDR3 size: 14 residues. The CDR3 reads CASSLYSSQETQYF. Written as DNA, the CDR3 is TGCGCCAGCAGCCTCTACAGTAGCCAAGAGACCCAGTACTTC.

This clone was observed a single time. V gene TRBV25-1 combines with J gene TRBJ2-5, with D unresolved. TRBJ2-7 matches the DNA end more closely, so the J call is doubtful. The CDR3 totals 11 residues. Per germline, CDR1 MGHDK and CDR2 SYGVNS. The CDR3 here is CASSESYEQYF. The CDR3 DNA reads TGTGCCAGCAGTGAATCCTACGAGCAGTACTTC.

This clone was found once. An end of the junction differs from the germline gene, which may be a read error. This chain uses TRBV5-4 with TRBJ2-1; D call uncertain. The CDR3 consists of 16 residues. Germline CDR1 and CDR2: SGHNT and YYREEE (reference sequence). The CDR3 bases are TGTGCCAGCAGCCCCTCCTTGGGCACCAGTTACAGTGAGCAGTTCTTC. This translates into CASSPSLGTSYSEQFF. The full variable domain, its missing parts supplied by reference TRBV5-4 and TRBJ2-1, is ETGVTQSPTHLIKTRGQQVTLRCSSQSGHNTVSWYQQALGQGPQFIFQYYREEENGRGNFPPRFSGLQFPNYSSELNVNALELDDSALYLCASSPSLGTSYSEQFFGPGTRLTVL.

The rearrangement uses TRBV7-6 and TRBJ2-3; D remains unclear. V was clipped by 5 bases and J by 5 bases, with 14 bases between them. Germline V gene sequence: CDR1 SGHVS, CDR2 FNYEAQ. The CDR3 contains 14 residues. The CDR3 DNA reads TGTGCCAGCAGCCAAGCCGCCTTGGTAGATACGCAGTATTTT. Translating gives CASSQAALVDTQYF.

The chain carries TRBV7-9 and TRBJ2-2; possible D gene TRBD2, 5 bases. Looked up from germline, CDR1 is SEHNR and CDR2 is FQNEAQ (reference sequence). This CDR3 has 14 amino acids. Trimming stripped 8 bases from V and 5 bases from J, with 15 bases between. The CDR3 region is CASGLEFRTGELFF. For the CDR3, the DNA is TGTGCCAGCGGACTGGAGTTTAGGACCGGGGAGCTGTTTTTT.

This clone was seen a single time. The chain couples TRBV5-1 to TRBJ2-5, with TRBD2 matching over 9 bases. There are 15 residues in the CDR3. The germline V gene has CDR1 SGHRS and CDR2 YFSETQ. V dropped 2 bases and J dropped 4; count of bases not matched to a gene: 6. The CDR3 bases are TGCGCCAGCAGCTTTTTAGCGGGGGCGGGAGAGACCCAGTACTTC. It codes for CASSFLAGAGETQYF.

The V gene is TRBV7-9, the J gene TRBJ2-5, with TRBD2 matching 7 bases. Germline values: CDR1 SEHNR, CDR2 FQNEAQ (reference sequence). This CDR3 is 13 amino acids long. The V gene end was trimmed by 2 bases and the J gene end by 5 bases; junction bases not matched to a gene: 2. The CDR3 nucleotides are TGTGCCAGCAGCTTACTGCGGGGGGAGACCCAGTACTTC. Translating it yields CASSLLRGETQYF.

J is TRBJ2-7 and V is TRBV6-1; D not resolved. The germline V gene has CDR1 MNHNS and CDR2 SASEGT. This CDR3 spans 13 amino acids. The ends were cut back, 6 bases at V and 8 bases at J, with 17 bases in the middle. The CDR3 nucleotides read TGTGCCAGCAGGGAGATAAGTTCTCGGCAGCAGTACTTC. Protein sequence: CASREISSRQQYF.

J is TRBJ2-2 and V is TRBV29-1; TRBD2 aligns across 15 bases. This CDR3 is 15 amino acids long. Germline V gene sequence: CDR1 SQVTM, CDR2 ANQGSEA. The V segment lost 6 bases and the J segment 6 bases; nucleotides outside the gene matches: 5. The CDR3 DNA sequence: TGCAGCGTAGGACTAGCGGGGGGGAGTCCCGGGGAGCTGTTTTTT. Protein sequence: CSVGLAGGSPGELFF.

The chain recombines TRBV11-1 with TRBJ2-1, with 9 bases identical to TRBD1. The CDR3 is 13 residues long. Trimming cost V 5 bases and J 10 bases; bases outside gene matches: 6. Germline V lookup: CDR1 SGHAT, CDR2 FQDESV (reference sequence). CDR3 sequence reads: CASSQGGTGEQFF. The CDR3 nucleotides are TGTGCCAGCAGCCAAGGGGGGACAGGGGAGCAGTTCTTC.

The chain carries TRBV6-5 and TRBJ2-2; 7 bases match TRBD1. V gave up 2 bases and J gave up 4 bases; unmatched junction bases: 4. This CDR3 is 15 amino acids long. Germline V gene sequence: CDR1 MNHEY, CDR2 SVGAGI. DNA for the CDR3: TGTGCCAGCAGTTACGAGGGGGCATCCACCGGGGAGCTGTTTTTT. Its protein product is CASSYEGASTGELFF.

The V and J genes are TRBV27 and TRBJ2-7, with 9 bases matching TRBD2. V was pared by 5 bases and J by 3 bases, with 11 bases of the junction left unmatched. The CDR3 loop spans 16 amino acids. The germline CDR1 and CDR2 sequences are MNHEY and SMNVEV (reference sequence). CDR3 loop: CASSPAGGRGIYEQYF. The CDR3, as DNA: TGTGCCAGCAGTCCTGCGGGAGGGAGGGGGATCTACGAGCAGTACTTC.

The chain carries TRBV6-1 and TRBJ1-2; 9 bases line up with TRBD1. The CDR3 runs to 15 residues. Germline assignment: CDR1 MNHNS and CDR2 SASEGT. V gave up 4 bases and J gave up 7 bases; unmatched junction bases: 10. The CDR3, as DNA: TGTGCCAGCAGTGTAACAGGGGGCGCTGAGGGTGGCTACACCTTC. Protein sequence: CASSVTGGAEGGYTF.

The V and J genes are TRBV28 and TRBJ2-3; the match to TRBD2 covers 10 bases. V was clipped by 6 bases and J by 1 base; unmatched bases: 10. Per the germline V gene, CDR1 is MDHEN and CDR2 is SYDVKM. CDR3 length: 17 amino acids. The chain's CDR3 is CASSNFLAGDGTDTQYF. The DNA for the CDR3 is TGTGCCAGCAGCAACTTCCTAGCGGGAGACGGCACAGATACGCAGTATTTT.